This TCR beta chain was obtained from a study of blood T cell repertoires in COVID-19. CDR1 SGHAT and CDR2 FQDESV come from the germline V gene (reference sequence). With V trimmed by 5 bases and J by 4 bases, 7 bases remained unmatched. The CDR3 totals 14 residues. In the source study's methods: Amplification from reference gene primers served as the basis for estimated nucleated cell counts. Profiled with immunoSEQ multiplex PCR; TCRdb holds only in-frame clones, not every one. V and J calls and clone size are given by that table; D and trimming were obtained from the DNA. Of roughly 310,000 clones listed, roughly 90% were seen once; the top ten hold 2% to 3%. Participants were aged about 18 to 90 years, lived in some 23 US areas, and enrolled virtually. Participants had their cohort set by participant-reported clinical history. Each recovered donor of Cohort 3 presented with two negative PCRs, clearance, or symptom resolution.

The chain recombines TRBV11-1 with TRBJ2-7; the match to TRBD2 covers 8 bases. Material: PBMCs or T cells enriched from blood (not recorded which). This clonotype was sampled from a man aged 55 to 70 who had recovered from COVID-19. The CDR3: CASSPRAGAYEQYF. CDR3 sequence (DNA): TGTGCCAGCAGCCCAAGAGCGGGGGCATACGAGCAGTACTTC.